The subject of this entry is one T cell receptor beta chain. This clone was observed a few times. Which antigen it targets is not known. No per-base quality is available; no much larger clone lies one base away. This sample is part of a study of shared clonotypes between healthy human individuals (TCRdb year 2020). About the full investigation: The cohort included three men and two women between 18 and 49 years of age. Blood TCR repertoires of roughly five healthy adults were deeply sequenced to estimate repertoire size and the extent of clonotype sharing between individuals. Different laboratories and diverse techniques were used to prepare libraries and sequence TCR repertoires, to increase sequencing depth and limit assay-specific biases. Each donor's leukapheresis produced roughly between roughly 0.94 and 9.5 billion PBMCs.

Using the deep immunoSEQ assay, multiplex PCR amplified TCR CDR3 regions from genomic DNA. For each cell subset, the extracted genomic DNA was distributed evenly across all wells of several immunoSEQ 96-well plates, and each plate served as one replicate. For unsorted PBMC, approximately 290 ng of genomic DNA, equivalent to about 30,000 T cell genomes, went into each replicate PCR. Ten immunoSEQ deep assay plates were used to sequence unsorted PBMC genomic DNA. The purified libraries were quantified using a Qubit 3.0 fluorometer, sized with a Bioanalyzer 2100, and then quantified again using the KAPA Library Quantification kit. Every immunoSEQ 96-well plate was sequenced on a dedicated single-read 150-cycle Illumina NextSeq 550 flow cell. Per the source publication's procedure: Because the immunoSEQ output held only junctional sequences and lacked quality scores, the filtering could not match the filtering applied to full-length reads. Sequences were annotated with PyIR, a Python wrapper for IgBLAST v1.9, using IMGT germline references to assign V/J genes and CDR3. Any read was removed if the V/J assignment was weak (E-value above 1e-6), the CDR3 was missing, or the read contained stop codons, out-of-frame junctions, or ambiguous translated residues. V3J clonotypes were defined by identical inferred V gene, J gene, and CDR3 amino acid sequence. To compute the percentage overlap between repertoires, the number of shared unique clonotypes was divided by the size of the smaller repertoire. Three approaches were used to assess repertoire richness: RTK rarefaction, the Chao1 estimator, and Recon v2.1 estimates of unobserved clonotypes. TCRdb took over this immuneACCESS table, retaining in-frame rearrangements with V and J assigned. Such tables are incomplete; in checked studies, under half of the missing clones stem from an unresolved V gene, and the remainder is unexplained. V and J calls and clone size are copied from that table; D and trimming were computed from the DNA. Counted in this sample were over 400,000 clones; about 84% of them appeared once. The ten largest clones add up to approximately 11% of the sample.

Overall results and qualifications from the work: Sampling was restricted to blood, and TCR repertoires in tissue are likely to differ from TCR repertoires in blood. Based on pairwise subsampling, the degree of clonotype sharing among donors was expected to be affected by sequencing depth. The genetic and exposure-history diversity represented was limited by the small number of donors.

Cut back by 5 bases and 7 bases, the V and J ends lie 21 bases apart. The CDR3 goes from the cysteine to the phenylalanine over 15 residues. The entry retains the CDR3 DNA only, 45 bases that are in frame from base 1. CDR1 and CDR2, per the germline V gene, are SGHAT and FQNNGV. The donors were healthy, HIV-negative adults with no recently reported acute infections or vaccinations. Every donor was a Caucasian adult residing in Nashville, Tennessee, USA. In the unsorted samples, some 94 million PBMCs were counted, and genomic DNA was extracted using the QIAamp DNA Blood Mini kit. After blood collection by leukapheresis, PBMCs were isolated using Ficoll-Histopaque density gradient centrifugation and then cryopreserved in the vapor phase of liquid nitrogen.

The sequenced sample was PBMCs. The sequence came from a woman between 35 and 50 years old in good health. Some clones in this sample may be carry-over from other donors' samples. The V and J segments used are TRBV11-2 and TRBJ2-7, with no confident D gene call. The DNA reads TGTGCCAGCAGCCCTAGGACCGGAGCCCCCGGTGAGCAGTACTTC. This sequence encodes CASSPRTGAPGEQYF.